This is a list of T cell receptor beta chains from one sample in a study of blood T cells in healthy people across ages. From the 5' RACE reads, TCRdb called clonotypes with MiXCR, one entry per CDR3 protein. The profile covers about 1.1 million distinct CDR3 sequences, with less than 45% appearing a single time and around 12% taken by the ten largest. The specimen sequenced was blood. The source is a man aged 18 to 30 in good health. Each CDR3 is given with its conserved first and last residue. Each record gives: clone size, V gene, CDR3 protein. Clone sizes are given selectively: once, few, many, or a class where the clone is expanded.

>many|TRBV5-1
CASSRTGTPNTEAFF
>.|TRBV28
CASSPPGGNPDTQYF
>.|TRBV2
CASRELAGSYNEQYF
>.|TRBV7-8
CASSLRSDSYGYTF
>few|TRBV12-5
CASGYLIPGNSFYGYTF
>few|TRBV5-1
CASSQGLAGAIQYF
>few|TRBV10-3
CATKGDRDTEAFF
>.|TRBV20-1
CSARATENYGYTF
>.|TRBV29-1
CSVEGARTAGTEAFF
>.|TRBV20-1
CSGELNTEAFF
>few|TRBV30
CAWDQYQETQYF
>few|TRBV9
CASSVLGRPTTDTQYF
>.|TRBV20-1
CSASGGGATNEQFF
>.|TRBV7-9
CASRLAGSYNEQYF
>.|TRBV20-1
CSAVDRAGNTIYF
>.|TRBV12-3/TRBV12-4
CASSSNGVLEAFF
>few|TRBV7-9
CASSLIRGVYTEAFF
>.|TRBV4-3
CASSQVGRDTQYF
>.|TRBV7-2
CASSMRAKGTEAFF
>.|TRBV5-6
CASSFGTPGIYEQYF
>.|TRBV2
CASTQRSGGTDTQYF
>.|TRBV7-9
CASSPNTFGLAGRNEQFF
>.|TRBV2
CASSATGQGIGSTDTQYF
>.|TRBV27
CASSLSGFLNTEAFF
>few|TRBV20-1
CSAPHGGFDTQYF
>.|TRBV6-2/TRBV6-3
CASSLRLTGRGANVLTF
>.|TRBV6-6
CASSLLLMDGNSPLHF
>.|TRBV4-3
CASSQEARARSSGNTIYF
>many|TRBV6-5
CASSLGQGAPYEQYF
>few|TRBV5-1
CASRRATGNYGYTF
>.|TRBV5-1
CASSLDMVLSPLHF
>few|TRBV13
CASSPRTSRNEQFF
>.|TRBV29-1
CSVSLGGSARNEQYF
>.|TRBV5-1
CAGSLRAGGADTEAFF
>few|TRBV4-3
CASSQSSGRVGEKLFF
>.|TRBV7-2
CASSPDRENTGELFF
>.|TRBV7-8
CASPSGTGDNNEQFF
>few|TRBV20-1
CSARRTGTDTQYF
>.|TRBV10-3
CATTQELATNKKLFF
>few|TRBV5-1
CASSLGLWDEQFF
>.|TRBV4-3
CASSQKQANTGELFF
>.|TRBV12-3/TRBV12-4
CASSSSTGTGRTEAFF
>few|TRBV20-1
CSAREARGGWADTQYF
>many|TRBV7-6
CASSLVIRNTEAFF
>few|TRBV12-3/TRBV12-4
CASSPGTALNEQYF
>.|TRBV20-1
CSPGQVGRNTEAFF
>.|TRBV10-3
CAISEPDRGILTGELFF
>.|TRBV7-6
CASSLTSGEHADTQYF
>few|TRBV4-1
CASSHLLPSSYNEQYF
>.|TRBV28
CASALTWENTEAFF
>.|TRBV9
CASSVRGQVYHEQYF
>.|TRBV4-3
CASSRGVLREGDTEAFF
>few|TRBV20-1
CSARVGTSGRNEQFF
>many|TRBV7-2
CASSLGQGNEQYF
>few|TRBV5-1
CASSLGQPNFEKLFF
>.|TRBV7-2
CASSLQHQGAFQPQHF
>few|TRBV4-3
CASSQDSLFEQFF
>few|TRBV9
CASSFGTLVNEQFF
>few|TRBV12-3/TRBV12-4
CASSLVGHEQFF
>few|TRBV20-1
CSVPTSGVETQYF